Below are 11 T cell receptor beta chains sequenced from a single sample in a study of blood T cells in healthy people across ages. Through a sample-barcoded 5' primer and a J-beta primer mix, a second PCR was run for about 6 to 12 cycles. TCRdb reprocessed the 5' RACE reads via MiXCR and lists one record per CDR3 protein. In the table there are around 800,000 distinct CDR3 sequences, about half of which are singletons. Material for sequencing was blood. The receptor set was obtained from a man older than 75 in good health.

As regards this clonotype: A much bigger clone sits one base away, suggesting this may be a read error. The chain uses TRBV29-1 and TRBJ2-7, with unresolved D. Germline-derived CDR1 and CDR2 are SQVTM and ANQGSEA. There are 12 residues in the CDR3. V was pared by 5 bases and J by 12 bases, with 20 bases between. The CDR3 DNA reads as TGCAGCGTTCTGGACGGTGAAAACATTCGGTACTTC. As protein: CSVLDGENIRYF.

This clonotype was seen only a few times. In nucleotides, the CDR3 is TGTGCCAGCAGCAAAGTGGACAGGGGGACCCTCGGAGATACGCAGTATTTT. Translated, it gives CASSKVDRGTLGDTQYF. This chain uses TRBV21-1 with TRBJ2-3; the table's TRBD1 call for D was not verified on the DNA. TRBV21-1 is an annotated pseudogene. The CDR3 length is 17 residues.

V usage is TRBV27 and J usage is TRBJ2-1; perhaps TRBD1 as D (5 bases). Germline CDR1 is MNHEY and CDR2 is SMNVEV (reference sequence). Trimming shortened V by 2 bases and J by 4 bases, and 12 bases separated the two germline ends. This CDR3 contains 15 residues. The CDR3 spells CASSLGQPVYNEQFF. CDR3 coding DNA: TGTGCCAGCAGTTTAGGACAACCGGTGTACAATGAGCAGTTCTTC.

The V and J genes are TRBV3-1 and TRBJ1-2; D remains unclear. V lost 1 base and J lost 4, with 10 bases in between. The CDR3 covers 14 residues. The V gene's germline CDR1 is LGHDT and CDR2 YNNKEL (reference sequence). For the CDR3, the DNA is TGTGCCAGCAGCCAAGGGGAATCGGGCTATGGCTACACCTTC. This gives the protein CASSQGESGYGYTF.

This chain's CDR3 is CASSFLKGGFEQFF. The CDR3 DNA reads as TGTGCCAGCAGCTTTCTTAAGGGGGGGTTTGAGCAGTTCTTC. V and J are TRBV11-1 and TRBJ2-1, with a weak D call TRBD2 (7 bases). Germline loops: CDR1 SGHAT, CDR2 FQDESV (reference sequence). Deletions cut 3 bases from V and 9 bases from J, with 15 bases between. This CDR3 has 14 residues.

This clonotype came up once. The CDR3 DNA reads TGCAGTGCTAGTAGGGGGACGCCTAACTATGGCTACACCTTC. Its protein product is CSASRGTPNYGYTF. The rearrangement links TRBV20-1 to TRBJ1-2, with D maybe TRBD1 (6 bases). The V and J ends lost 3 bases and 0 bases respectively, with 11 bases between them. CDR1 is DFQATT, CDR2 SNEGSKA, per germline (reference sequence). The CDR3 totals 14 residues.

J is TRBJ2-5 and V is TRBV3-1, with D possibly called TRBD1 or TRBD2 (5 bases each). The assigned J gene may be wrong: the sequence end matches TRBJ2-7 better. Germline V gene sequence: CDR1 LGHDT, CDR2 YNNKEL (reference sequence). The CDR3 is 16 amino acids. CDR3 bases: TGTGCCAGCAGCTCATCGGGGACGGATTCAACCTACGAGCAGTACTTC. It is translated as CASSSSGTDSTYEQYF.

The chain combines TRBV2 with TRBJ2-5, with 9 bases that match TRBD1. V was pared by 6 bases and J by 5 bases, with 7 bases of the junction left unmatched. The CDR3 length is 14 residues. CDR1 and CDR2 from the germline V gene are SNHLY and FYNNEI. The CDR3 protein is CASRAGTGHETQYF. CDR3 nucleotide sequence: TGTGCCAGCAGAGCAGGGACAGGGCACGAGACCCAGTACTTC.

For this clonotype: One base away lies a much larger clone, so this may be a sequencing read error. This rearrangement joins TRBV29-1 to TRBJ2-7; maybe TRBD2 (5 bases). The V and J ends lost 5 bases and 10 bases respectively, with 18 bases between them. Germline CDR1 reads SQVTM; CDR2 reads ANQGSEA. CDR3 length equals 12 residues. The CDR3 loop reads CSVRVAKQPQYF. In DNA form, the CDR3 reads TGCAGCGTTCGGGTAGCGAAACAGCCCCAGTACTTC.

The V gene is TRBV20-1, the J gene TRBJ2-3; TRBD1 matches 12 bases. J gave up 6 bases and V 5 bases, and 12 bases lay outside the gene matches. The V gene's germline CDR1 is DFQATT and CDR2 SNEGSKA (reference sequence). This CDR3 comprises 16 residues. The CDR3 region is CSAEASGQGAGDTQYF. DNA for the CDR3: TGCAGTGCTGAAGCCTCGGGACAGGGGGCAGGGGATACGCAGTATTTT.

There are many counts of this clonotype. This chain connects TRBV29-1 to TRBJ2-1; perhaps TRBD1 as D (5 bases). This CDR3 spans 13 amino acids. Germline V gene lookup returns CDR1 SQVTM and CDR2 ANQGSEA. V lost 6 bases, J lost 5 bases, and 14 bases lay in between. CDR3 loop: CSVRHRSDNEQFF. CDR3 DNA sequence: TGCAGCGTCCGTCACAGGTCCGACAATGAGCAGTTCTTC.